The table lists the clone carrying this T cell receptor (beta chain) with many counts. The data stem from a study of T-cell reconstitution after alpha-beta-depleted transplantation in children. The TCRbeta library was prepared with unique molecular identifiers. TCRdb re-derived calls from the PCR reads in MiXCR, one entry per CDR3 protein. Of 300,000 to 400,000 distinct CDR3 sequences detected, 10% to 15% appear once; the ten largest clones hold around 4%. Unmatched junction bases numbered 5, after V lost 5 bases and J lost 3 bases. Germline CDR1 reads SGHVS; CDR2 reads FNYEAQ. The CDR3 runs to 16 residues.

V and J are TRBV7-6 and TRBJ2-2, with 11 nucleotides matching TRBD1. This sequence was found in a human donor who donated a stem cell graft to a child with Fanconi anemia. The starting material was PBMCs, obtained from the stem cell graft. The chain's CDR3 is CASSPRDRGDTGELFF. CDR3 sequence (DNA): TGTGCCAGCAGCCCAAGGGACAGGGGGGACACCGGGGAGCTGTTTTTT.